This T cell receptor beta chain originates from a study of regulatory T cells in long-lasting Graves disease. Notes on the study in general: There were preferences for TRBV28, TRBJ1-2 and TRBJ2-5 in persistent disease.

This clonotype was counted between two and nine times. Its specificity is not known. In building TCR beta libraries, iRepertoire HTBI primers were used together with Arm-PCR of CDR3 regions. Each CDR3 protein is one row after TCRdb ran MiXCR on the multiplex PCR reads. The sample shows around 250,000 distinct CDR3 sequences, 20% of them seen only once. This CDR3 comprises 12 residues. Trimming took 8 bases from V and 5 from J, leaving 12 bases between them. CDR1 is LNHDA, CDR2 SQIVND, per germline (reference sequence). Documented time point: newly diagnosed GD, antithyroid drugs for less than 3 months. PBMC RNA served as the TCR library source.

The sample here was peripheral blood mononuclear cells (PBMCs), taken at new diagnosis, from a patient treated with antithyroid drugs. The source of this sequence is a female donor with Graves disease. V and J are TRBV19 and TRBJ1-1; a weak D match, TRBD1 (5 bases). CDR3 in amino acids: CASHGARTEAFF. For the CDR3, the DNA is TGTGCCAGTCACGGGGCGCGAACTGAAGCTTTCTTT.